Sequencing of this T cell receptor beta chain was carried out in a study of beta chain features in type 1 diabetes. Based on CD45RO/CCR7/CD25/CD127/CD95/CD27, CD4+ regulatory, stem cell-like memory, naive and central memory cells were sorted. Reverse transcribing all isolated RNA meant expressed TCRB transcripts were sequenced. Data came from immunoSEQ multiplex PCR; TCRdb stores just in-frame clones and leaves some out. This table has tens of thousands of clones, roughly 50% appearing once. Study observations and caveats: Junctions at VDJ sites from type 1 diabetes patients had fewer insertions and more deletions. In the patient group, naive, central memory and Treg TCRB repertoires seemed more alike than in the healthy donor group.

In its sample, this clone was seen a few times. The antigen remains undetermined. The CDR3 extends over 17 amino acids. Germline trimming cut 1 base from V and 2 bases from J; bases unmatched to any gene: 7. CDR1 MNHGY and CDR2 SAAAGT come from the germline V gene. Sequencing input: stem cell memory CD4+ T cells from blood. The chain uses TRBV6-8 and TRBJ2-1, with 8 bases identical to TRBD1. This sequence originates from a woman aged 30 to 39 in good health. CDR3 DNA sequence: TGTGCCAGCAGTTACTTCCGACAGGGGCCCACCTACAATGAGCAGTTCTTC. Protein product: CASSYFRQGPTYNEQFF.